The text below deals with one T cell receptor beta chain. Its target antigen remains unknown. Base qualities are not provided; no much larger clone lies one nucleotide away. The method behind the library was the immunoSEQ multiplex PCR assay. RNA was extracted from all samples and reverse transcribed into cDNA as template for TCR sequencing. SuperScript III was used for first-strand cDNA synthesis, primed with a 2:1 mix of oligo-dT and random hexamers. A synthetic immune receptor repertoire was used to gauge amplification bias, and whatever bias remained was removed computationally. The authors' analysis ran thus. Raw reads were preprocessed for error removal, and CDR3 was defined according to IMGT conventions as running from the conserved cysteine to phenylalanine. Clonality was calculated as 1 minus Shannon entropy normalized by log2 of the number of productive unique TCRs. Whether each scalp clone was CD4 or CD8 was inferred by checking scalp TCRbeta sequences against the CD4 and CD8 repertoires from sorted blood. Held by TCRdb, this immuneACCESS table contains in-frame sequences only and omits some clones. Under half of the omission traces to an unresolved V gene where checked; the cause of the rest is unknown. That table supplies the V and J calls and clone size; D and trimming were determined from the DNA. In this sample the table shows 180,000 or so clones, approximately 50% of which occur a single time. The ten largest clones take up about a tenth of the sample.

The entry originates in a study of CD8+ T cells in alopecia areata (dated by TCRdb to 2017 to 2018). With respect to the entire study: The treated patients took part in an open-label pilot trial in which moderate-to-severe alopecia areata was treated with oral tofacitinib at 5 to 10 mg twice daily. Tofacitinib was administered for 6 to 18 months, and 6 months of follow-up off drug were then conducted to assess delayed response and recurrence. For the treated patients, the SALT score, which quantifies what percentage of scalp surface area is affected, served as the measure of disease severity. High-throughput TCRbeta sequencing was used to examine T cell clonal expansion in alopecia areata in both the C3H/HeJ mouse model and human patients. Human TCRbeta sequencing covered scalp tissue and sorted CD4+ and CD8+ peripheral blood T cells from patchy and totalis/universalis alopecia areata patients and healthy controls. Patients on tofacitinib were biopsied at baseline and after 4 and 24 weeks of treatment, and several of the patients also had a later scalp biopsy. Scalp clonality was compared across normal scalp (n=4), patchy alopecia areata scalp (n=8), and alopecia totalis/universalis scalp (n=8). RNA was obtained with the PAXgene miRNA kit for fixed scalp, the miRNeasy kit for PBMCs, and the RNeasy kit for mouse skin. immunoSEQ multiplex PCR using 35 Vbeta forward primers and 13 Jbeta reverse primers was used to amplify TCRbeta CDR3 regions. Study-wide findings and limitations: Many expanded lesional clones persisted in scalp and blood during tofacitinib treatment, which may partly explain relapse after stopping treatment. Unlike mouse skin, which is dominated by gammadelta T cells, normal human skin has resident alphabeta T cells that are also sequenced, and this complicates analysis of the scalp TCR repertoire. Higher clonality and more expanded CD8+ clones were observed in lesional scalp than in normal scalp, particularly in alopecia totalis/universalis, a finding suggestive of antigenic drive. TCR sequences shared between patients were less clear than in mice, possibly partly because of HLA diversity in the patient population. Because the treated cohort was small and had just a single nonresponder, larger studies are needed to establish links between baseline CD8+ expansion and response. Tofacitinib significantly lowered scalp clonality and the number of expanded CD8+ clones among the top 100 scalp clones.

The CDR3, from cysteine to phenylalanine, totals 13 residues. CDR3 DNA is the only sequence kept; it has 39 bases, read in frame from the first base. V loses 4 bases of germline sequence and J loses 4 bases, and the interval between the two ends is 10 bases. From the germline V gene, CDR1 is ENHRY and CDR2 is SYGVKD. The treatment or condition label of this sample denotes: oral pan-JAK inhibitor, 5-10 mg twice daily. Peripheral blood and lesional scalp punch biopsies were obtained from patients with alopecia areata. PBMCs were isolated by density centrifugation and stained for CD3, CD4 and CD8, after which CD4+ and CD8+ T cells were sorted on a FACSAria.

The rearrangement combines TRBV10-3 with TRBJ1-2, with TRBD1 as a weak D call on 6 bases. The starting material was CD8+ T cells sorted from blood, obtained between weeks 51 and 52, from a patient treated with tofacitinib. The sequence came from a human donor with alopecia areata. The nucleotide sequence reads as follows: TGTGCCATCAGTGCGGCCAGGGGCTATGGCTACACCTTC. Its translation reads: CAISAARGYGYTF.